This TCR beta chain was found in a study of sequential checkpoint blockade in melanoma. Overall study: About two dozen patients had tumor biopsies before treatment and at week 13.

Profiled with immunoSEQ multiplex PCR; TCRdb holds only in-frame clones, not every one. The sample lists fewer than 3,000 clones; around 27% were seen once. The germline CDR1 and CDR2 sequences are LNHDA and SQIVND (reference sequence). CDR3 length: 14 residues. The V gene lost 1 base and the J gene lost 2 bases, with 8 bases spanning the gap. Specified treatment: randomized to nivolumab then ipilimumab (arm A) or the reverse (arm B). This receptor was obtained from a human donor with melanoma. This chain uses TRBV19 with TRBJ2-5, with no clear D. The source material was tumor tissue (inferred from file names), sampled from a patient given nivolumab and ipilimumab in sequence. Here the CDR3 reads CASSIGPSQETQYF. The CDR3 bases are TGTGCCAGTAGTATAGGTCCCAGTCAAGAGACCCAGTACTTC. Complete variable domain (other parts from reference TRBV19 and TRBJ2-5): DGGITQSPKYLFRKEGQNVTLSCEQNLNHDAMYWYRQDPGQGLRLIYYSQIVNDFQKGDIAEGYSVSREKKESFPLTVTSAQKNPTAFYLCASSIGPSQETQYFGPGTRLLVL.